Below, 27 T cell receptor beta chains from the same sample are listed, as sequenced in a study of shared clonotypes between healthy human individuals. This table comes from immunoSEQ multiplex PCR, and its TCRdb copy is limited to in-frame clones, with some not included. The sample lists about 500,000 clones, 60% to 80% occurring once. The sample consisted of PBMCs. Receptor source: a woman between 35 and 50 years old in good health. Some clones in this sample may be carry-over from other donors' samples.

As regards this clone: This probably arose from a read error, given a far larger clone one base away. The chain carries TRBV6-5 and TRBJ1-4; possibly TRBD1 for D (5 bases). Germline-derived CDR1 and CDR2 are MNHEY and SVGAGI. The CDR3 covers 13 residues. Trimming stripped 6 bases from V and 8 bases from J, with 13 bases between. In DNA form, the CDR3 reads TGTGCCAGCAGACAGGAGAATCGGGAAAAACTGTTTTTT. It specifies CASRQENREKLFF.

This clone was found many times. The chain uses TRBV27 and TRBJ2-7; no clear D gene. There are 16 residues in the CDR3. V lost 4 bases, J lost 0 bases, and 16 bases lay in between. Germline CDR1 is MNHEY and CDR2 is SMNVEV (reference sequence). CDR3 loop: CASSSPTAGGSYEQYF. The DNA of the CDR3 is TGTGCCAGCAGTTCCCCGACGGCCGGCGGCTCCTACGAGCAGTACTTC.

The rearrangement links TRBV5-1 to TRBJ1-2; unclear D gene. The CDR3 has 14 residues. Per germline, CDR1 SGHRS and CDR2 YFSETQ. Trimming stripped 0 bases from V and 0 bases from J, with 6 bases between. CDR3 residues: CASSLEAANYGYTF. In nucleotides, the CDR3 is TGCGCCAGCAGCTTGGAGGCAGCTAACTATGGCTACACCTTC.

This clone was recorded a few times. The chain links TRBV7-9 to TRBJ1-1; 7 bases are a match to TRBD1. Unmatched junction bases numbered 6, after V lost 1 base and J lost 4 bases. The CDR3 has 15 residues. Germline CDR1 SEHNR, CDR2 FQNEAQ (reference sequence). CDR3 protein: CASSLEDRQGTEAFF. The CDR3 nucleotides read TGTGCCAGCAGCTTAGAGGACAGGCAGGGCACTGAAGCTTTCTTT.

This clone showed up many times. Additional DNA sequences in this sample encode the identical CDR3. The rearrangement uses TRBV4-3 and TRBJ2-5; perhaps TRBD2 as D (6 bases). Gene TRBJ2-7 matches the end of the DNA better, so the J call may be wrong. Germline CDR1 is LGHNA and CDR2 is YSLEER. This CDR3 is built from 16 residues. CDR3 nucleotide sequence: TGCGCCAGCAGCCAGGGATTATCGGGACTCCGGGCCGAGCAGTACTTC. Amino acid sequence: CASSQGLSGLRAEQYF.

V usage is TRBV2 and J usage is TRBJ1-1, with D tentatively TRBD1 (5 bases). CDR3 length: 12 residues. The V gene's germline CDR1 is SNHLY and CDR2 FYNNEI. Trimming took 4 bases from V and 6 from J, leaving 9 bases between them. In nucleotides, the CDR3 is TGTGCCAGCAGTGCGCGGGGGGCTGAAGCTTTCTTT. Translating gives CASSARGAEAFF.

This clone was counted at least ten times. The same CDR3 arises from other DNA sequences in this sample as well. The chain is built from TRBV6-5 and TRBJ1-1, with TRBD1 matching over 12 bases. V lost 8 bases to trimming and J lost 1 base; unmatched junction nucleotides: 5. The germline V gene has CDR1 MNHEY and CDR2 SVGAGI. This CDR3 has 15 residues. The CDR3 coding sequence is TGTGCCAGCCGGGACAGGGGGCGAGGGAACACTGAAGCTTTCTTT. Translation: CASRDRGRGNTEAFF.

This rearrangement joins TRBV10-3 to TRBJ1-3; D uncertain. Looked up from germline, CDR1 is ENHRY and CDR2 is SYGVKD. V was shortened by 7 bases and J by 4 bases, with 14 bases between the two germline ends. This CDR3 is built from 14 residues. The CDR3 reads CAIMSGVVGNTIYF. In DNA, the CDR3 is TGTGCCATCATGTCCGGGGTAGTGGGAAACACCATATATTTT.

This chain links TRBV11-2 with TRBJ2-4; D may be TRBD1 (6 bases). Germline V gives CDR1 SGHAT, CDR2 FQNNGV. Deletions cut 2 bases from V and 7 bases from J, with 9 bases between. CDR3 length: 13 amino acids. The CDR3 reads CASSLNRDNIQYF. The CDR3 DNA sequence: TGTGCCAGCAGCTTAAACAGGGACAACATTCAGTACTTC.

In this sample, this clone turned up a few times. The CDR3, as DNA: TGTGCCATCCGGCAGGGGGTAGACACCGGGGAGCTGTTTTTT. Protein sequence: CAIRQGVDTGELFF. The chain is built from TRBV10-3 and TRBJ2-2; TRBD1 matches at 7 bases. The V and J ends lost 8 bases and 3 bases, in that order; junction bases with no gene match: 6. This CDR3 region has 14 residues. CDR1 is ENHRY, CDR2 SYGVKD, per germline.

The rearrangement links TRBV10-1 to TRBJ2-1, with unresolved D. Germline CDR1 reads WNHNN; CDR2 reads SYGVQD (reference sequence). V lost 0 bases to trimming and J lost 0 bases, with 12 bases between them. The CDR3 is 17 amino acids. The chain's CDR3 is CASSESVPPSSYNEQFF. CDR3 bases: TGCGCCAGCAGTGAGTCCGTCCCCCCGAGCTCCTACAATGAGCAGTTCTTC.

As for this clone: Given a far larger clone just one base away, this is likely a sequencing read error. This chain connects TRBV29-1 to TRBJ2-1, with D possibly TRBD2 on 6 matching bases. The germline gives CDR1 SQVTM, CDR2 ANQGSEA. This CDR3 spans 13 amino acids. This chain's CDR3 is CGVSTRSYNEQFF. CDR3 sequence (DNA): TGCGGCGTTTCGACTAGATCTTACAATGAGCAGTTCTTC.

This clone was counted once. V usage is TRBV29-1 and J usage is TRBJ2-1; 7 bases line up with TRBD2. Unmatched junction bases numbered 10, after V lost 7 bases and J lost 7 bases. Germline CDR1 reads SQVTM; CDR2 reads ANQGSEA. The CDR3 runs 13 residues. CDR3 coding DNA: TGCAGCGGGGGCCTGGCGGGAGTAAATGAGCAGTTCTTC. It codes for CSGGLAGVNEQFF.

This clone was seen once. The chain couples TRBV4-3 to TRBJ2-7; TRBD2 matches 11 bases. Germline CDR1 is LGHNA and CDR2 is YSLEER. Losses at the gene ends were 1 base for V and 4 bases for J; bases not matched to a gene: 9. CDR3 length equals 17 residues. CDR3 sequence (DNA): TGCGCCAGCAGCCAAGCGGTGTGGGCTAGCGGGAGGTACGAGCAGTACTTC. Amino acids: CASSQAVWASGRYEQYF.

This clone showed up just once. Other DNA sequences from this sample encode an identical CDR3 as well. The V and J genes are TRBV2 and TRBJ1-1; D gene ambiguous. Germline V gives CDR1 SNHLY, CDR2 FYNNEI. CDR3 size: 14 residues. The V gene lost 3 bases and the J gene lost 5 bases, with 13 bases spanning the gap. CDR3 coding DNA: TGTGCCAGCAGTGAGGCTGTAAAATTGACTGAAGCTTTCTTT. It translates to CASSEAVKLTEAFF. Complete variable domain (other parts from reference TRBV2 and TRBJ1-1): EPEVTQTPSHQVTQMGQEVILRCVPISNHLYFYWYRQILGQKVEFLVSFYNNEISEKSEIFDDQFSVERPDGSNFTLKIRSTKLEDSAMYFCASSEAVKLTEAFFGQGTRLTVV.

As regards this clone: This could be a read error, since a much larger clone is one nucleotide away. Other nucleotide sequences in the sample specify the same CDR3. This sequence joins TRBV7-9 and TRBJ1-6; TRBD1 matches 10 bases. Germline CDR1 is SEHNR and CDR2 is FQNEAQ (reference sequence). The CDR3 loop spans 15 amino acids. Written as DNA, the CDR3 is TGTGCCAGCAGCTTAGCCGGGACAGGGGAATCACCCCTCCACTTC. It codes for CASSLAGTGESPLHF. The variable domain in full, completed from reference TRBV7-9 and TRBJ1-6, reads DTGVSQNPRHKITKRGQNVTFRCDPISEHNRLYWYRQTLGQGPEFLTYFQNEAQLEKSRLLSDRFSAERPKGSFSTLEIQRTEQGDSAMYLCASSLAGTGESPLHFGNGTRLTVT.

CDR3 sequence (DNA): TGTGCCACCAGCACCCTAGACGGGGAGCTGTTTTTT. Its protein product is CATSTLDGELFF. The chain is built from TRBV15 and TRBJ2-2; D unresolved. From germline, CDR1 is LNHNV and CDR2 YYDKDF (reference sequence). Trimming removed 4 bases at V and 7 bases at J, with 7 bases between. The CDR3 contains 12 residues.

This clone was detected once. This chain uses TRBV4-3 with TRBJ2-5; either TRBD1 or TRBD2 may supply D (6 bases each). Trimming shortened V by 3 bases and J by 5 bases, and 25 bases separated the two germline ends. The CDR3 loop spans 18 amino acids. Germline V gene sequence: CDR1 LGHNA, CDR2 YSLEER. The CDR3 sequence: CASSQGDTGLRAAETQYF. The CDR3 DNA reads TGCGCCAGCAGCCAGGGGGACACGGGACTGCGGGCAGCGGAGACCCAGTACTTC.

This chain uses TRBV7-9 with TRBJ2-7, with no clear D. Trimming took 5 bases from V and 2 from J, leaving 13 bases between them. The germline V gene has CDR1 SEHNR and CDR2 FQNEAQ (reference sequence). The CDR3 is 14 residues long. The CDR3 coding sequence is TGTGCCAGCAGCCCCCCGGGCAGGACCTACGAGCAGTACTTC. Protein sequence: CASSPPGRTYEQYF.

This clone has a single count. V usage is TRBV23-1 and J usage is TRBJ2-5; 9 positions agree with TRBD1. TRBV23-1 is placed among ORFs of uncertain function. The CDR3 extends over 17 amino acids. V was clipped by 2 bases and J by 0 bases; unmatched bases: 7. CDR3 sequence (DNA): TGCGCCAGCAGTCAAGGGACAGGGAAACGGTACCAAGAGACCCAGTACTTC. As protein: CASSQGTGKRYQETQYF.

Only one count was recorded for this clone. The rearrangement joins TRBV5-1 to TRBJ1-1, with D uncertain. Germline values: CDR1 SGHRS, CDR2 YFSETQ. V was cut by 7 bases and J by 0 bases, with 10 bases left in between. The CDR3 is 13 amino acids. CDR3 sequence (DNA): TGCGCCAGCCGCCCTAGGATGAACACTGAAGCTTTCTTT. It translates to CASRPRMNTEAFF.

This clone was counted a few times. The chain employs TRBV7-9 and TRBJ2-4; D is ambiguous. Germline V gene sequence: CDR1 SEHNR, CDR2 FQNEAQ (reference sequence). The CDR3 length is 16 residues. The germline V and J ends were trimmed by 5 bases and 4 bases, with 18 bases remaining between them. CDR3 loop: CASSRFETAVKNIQYF. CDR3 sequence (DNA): TGTGCCAGCAGCCGGTTTGAGACGGCTGTTAAAAACATTCAGTACTTC.

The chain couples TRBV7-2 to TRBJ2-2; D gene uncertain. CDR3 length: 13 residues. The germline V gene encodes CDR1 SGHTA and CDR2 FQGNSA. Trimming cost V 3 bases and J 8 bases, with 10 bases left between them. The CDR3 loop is CASSFSWTGELFF. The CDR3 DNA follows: TGTGCCAGCAGCTTTTCGTGGACGGGGGAGCTGTTTTTT.

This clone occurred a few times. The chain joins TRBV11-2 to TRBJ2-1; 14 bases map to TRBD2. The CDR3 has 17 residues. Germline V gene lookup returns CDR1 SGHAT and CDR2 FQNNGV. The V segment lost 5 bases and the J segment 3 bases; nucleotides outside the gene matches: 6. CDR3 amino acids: CASSINGLAGGYNEQFF. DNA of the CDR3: TGTGCCAGCAGCATAAACGGACTAGCGGGAGGCTACAATGAGCAGTTCTTC. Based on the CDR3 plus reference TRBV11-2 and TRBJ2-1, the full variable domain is EAGVAQSPRYKIIEKRQSVAFWCNPISGHATLYWYQQILGQGPKLLIQFQNNGVVDDSQLPKDRFSAERLKGVDSTLKIQPAKLEDSAVYLCASSINGLAGGYNEQFFGPGTRLTVL.

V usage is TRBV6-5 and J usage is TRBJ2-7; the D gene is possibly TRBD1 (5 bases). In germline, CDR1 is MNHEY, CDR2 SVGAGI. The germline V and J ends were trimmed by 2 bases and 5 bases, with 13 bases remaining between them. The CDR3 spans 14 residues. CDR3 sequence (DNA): TGTGCCAGCAGTTACGGTCCAGGGTTGGACGAGCAGTACTTC. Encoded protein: CASSYGPGLDEQYF.

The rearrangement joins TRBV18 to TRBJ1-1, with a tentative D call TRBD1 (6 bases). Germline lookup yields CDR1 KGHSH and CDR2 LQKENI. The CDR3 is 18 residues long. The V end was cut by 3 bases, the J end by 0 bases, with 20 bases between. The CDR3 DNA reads TGTGCCAGCTCACCCCTCGGGCCCTCGAGGGACATGAACACTGAAGCTTTCTTT. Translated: CASSPLGPSRDMNTEAFF.

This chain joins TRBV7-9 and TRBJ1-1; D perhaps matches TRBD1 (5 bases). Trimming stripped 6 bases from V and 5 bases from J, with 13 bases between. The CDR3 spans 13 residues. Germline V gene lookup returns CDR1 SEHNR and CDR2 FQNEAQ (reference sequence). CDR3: CASRLDRRTEAFF. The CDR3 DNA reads TGTGCCAGCAGGCTTGACAGAAGAACTGAAGCTTTCTTT.